This T cell receptor beta chain was sequenced during a study of shared clonotypes between healthy human individuals. Notes on the study in general: Naive subsets tended to show greater estimated richness than memory subsets.

V gave up 5 bases and J gave up 0 bases, with 14 bases separating them. Looked up from germline, CDR1 is MRHNA and CDR2 is SNTAGT. There are 16 residues in the CDR3. In its sample, this clone was seen once. Its specificity is unknown. Generated by immunoSEQ multiplex PCR, the TCRdb table keeps only in-frame clones and is missing some. The data show about 2 million clones, 85% to 95% seen once. Memory CD4+ cells were the fraction left after CD45RA+ naive selection. This rearrangement joins TRBV6-4 to TRBJ2-1; D is possibly TRBD2 (6 bases). The clonotype originates from a young man in good health. Sequencing was performed on naive CD4+ T cells sorted from blood. Noted subset: CD45RA+ positively selected. CDR3 in DNA: TGTGCCAGCAGTCTAAACCCCGGGAGCTCCTACAATGAGCAGTTCTTC. Encoded protein: CASSLNPGSSYNEQFF.